This T cell receptor (beta chain) is from a study of cytomegalovirus exposure and HLA in healthy donors. Across the whole study: The use of the same platform for the 110 or so validation repertoires and the 600 to 700 first-cohort repertoires was reported by a later analysis.

Trimming pared 3 bases from V and 4 bases from J, leaving 7 bases between. Germline values: CDR1 ENHRY, CDR2 SYGVKD. The length of the CDR3 is 13 residues. Study-wide points: The authors enumerated over 150 TCR beta chains as linked to cytomegalovirus.

Method: immunoSEQ multiplex PCR; TCRdb's copy keeps in-frame clones and lacks some. The sample records 55,000 to 65,000 clones, around nine tenths being singletons. On this clone itself: The target antigen is unknown.

Donors came from a validation cohort of some 130 subjects, distinct from the first 666-subject cohort. The clonotype originates from a man aged 18 to 29 in good health and CMV-seronegative. The chain employs TRBV10-3 and TRBJ1-5, with a tentative D call TRBD1 (5 bases). Sequencing input: PBMCs. CDR3 DNA sequence: TGTGCCATCAGTGAACAGGCTAATCAGCCCCAGCATTTT. Its protein is CAISEQANQPQHF.